The rows below give T cell receptor beta chains drawn from one sample of a study of blood T cells in healthy people across ages. From the 5' RACE reads, TCRdb called clonotypes with MiXCR, one entry per CDR3 protein. This sample carries 600,000 or so distinct CDR3 sequences, about 30% of them seen once, and the ten largest clones take around 14%. Sequencing used blood. Receptors were obtained from a woman of 80 years or more in good health. The CDR3 runs from the conserved cysteine through the conserved F or W. D genes are given only for firm matches. For some rows the clone size is stated as once, few or many, or as a class when expanded; others skip it.

NA	NA	TRBJ1-5	TRBV19	CASRGQPYSNQPQHF	TGTGCCAGTAGAGGACAGCCTTATAGCAATCAGCCCCAGCATTTT
NA	few	TRBJ2-7	TRBV20-1	CSARDWGTLSYEQYF	TGCAGTGCTAGAGATTGGGGGACTCTCTCCTACGAGCAGTACTTC
NA	many	TRBJ2-3	TRBV4-3	CASSQDLEADTQYF	TGCGCCAGCAGCCAAGATTTAGAGGCGGATACGCAGTATTTT
TRBD1	few	TRBJ1-5	TRBV19	CAGRGGTGGRQPQHF	TGTGCCGGTAGGGGGGGGACAGGGGGCAGGCAGCCCCAGCATTTT
TRBD1	many	TRBJ2-3	TRBV6-5	CASSYSRDRGADTQYF	TGTGCCAGCAGTTACTCCCGGGACAGGGGGGCAGATACGCAGTATTTT
NA	NA	TRBJ2-1	TRBV7-2	CASNPLLIASINNEQFF	TGTGCCAGCAACCCATTATTAATCGCGTCGATTAACAATGAGCAGTTCTTC
NA	many	TRBJ2-7	TRBV2	CASSVQVYRRPGPYEQYF	TGTGCCAGCAGTGTTCAGGTGTACAGGAGACCGGGGCCCTACGAGCAGTACTTC
TRBD2	many	TRBJ2-3	TRBV20-1	CSARDTSGGASTDTQYF	TGCAGTGCTAGAGATACTAGCGGGGGGGCTAGCACAGATACGCAGTATTTT
TRBD2	NA	TRBJ2-5	TRBV11-3	CASSLGGSGDTQETQYF	TGCGCCAGCAGCTTAGGGGGTAGCGGGGATACCCAAGAGACCCAGTACTTC
NA	NA	TRBJ2-3	TRBV7-8	CASSPPGTGDDTQYF	TGTGCCAGCAGCCCCCCAGGGACTGGAGATGATACGCAGTATTTT
NA	NA	TRBJ1-1	TRBV5-1	CASSLERGGTEAFF	TGCGCCAGCAGCTTGGAGAGGGGCGGCACTGAAGCTTTCTTT
NA	few	TRBJ1-4	TRBV4-1	CASRDEASANEKLFF	TGCGCCAGCCGGGACGAGGCCTCGGCTAATGAAAAACTGTTTTTT
TRBD1	NA	TRBJ1-1	TRBV6-1	CASSLGQAILNTEAFF	TGTGCCAGCAGTCTCGGACAGGCAATCTTGAACACTGAAGCTTTCTTT
TRBD1	few	TRBJ2-7	TRBV19	CASSISTGWEYEQYF	TGTGCCAGTAGTATCTCGACAGGGTGGGAATACGAGCAGTACTTC
NA	many	TRBJ2-5	TRBV7-2	CASSSGLGELETQYF	TGTGCCAGCAGTTCCGGGCTGGGGGAATTAGAGACCCAGTACTTC
TRBD2	many	TRBJ2-3	TRBV5-1	CASSFLAGGSTDTQYF	TGCGCCAGCAGCTTCCTAGCGGGGGGAAGCACAGATACGCAGTATTTT
TRBD2	few	TRBJ2-2	TRBV5-1	CASSAGVYTGELFF	TGCGCCAGCAGCGCGGGAGTATACACCGGGGAGCTGTTTTTT
NA	NA	TRBJ2-7	TRBV15	CATSYDGRGYEQYF	TGTGCCACCAGCTACGACGGGAGAGGCTACGAGCAGTACTTC
NA	many	TRBJ2-3	TRBV3-1	CASSLRGGDDTQYF	TGTGCCAGCAGCCTTCGAGGGGGGGACGATACGCAGTATTTT
TRBD2	many	TRBJ2-3	TRBV7-2	CASSSAGGRDTQYF	TGTGCCAGCAGCTCAGCGGGGGGGCGGGATACGCAGTATTTT
NA	many	TRBJ2-1	TRBV7-2	CASSLVSNEQFF	TGTGCCAGCAGCTTAGTATCAAATGAGCAGTTCTTC
NA	NA	TRBJ1-5	TRBV25-1	CASSDSGTGQPQHF	TGTGCCAGCAGTGATTCCGGGACGGGTCAGCCCCAGCATTTT
NA	few	TRBJ1-1	TRBV7-6	CATMQGRNTEAFF	TGTGCCACCATGCAGGGTAGGAACACTGAAGCTTTCTTT
TRBD1	NA	TRBJ1-2	TRBV6-5	CASRKLGQGNYGYTF	TGTGCCAGCCGCAAGTTGGGACAGGGAAACTATGGCTACACCTTC
NA	NA	TRBJ2-3	TRBV20-1	CSVPESTDTQYF	TGCAGTGTGCCGGAGAGCACAGATACGCAGTATTTT
TRBD2	many	TRBJ2-7	TRBV29-1	CSVPSGISSYEQYF	TGCAGCGTACCAAGCGGGATTAGCTCCTACGAGCAGTACTTC
NA	many	TRBJ1-1	TRBV5-1	CASSSRTRNTEAFF	TGCGCCAGCAGCTCAAGGACAAGGAACACTGAAGCTTTCTTT
NA	once	TRBJ2-7	TRBV7-8	CASSPSISSYNEQYF	TGTGCCAGCAGCCCCAGCATCAGCTCCTACAATGAGCAGTACTTC